One and the same sample provided the 29 T cell receptor beta chains below, sequenced in a study of molecular identifiers for immune sequencing clone quantification. MiXCR, run by TCRdb on the PCR reads, gives a single entry per CDR3 protein. The data contain more than 300,000 distinct CDR3 sequences, 20% to 25% of them singletons. The sequenced sample was naive CD8+ T cells from blood, with Jurkat cell RNA spiked in. Subset given: FACS-sorted CD8+CD4-CCR7+CD45RA+ naive T cells. These receptor sequences come from a human donor in good health. Some libraries in this study had Jurkat cell RNA spiked in.

A note on this clonotype: A much larger clonotype is one base distant, so this may be a read error. V and J are TRBV14 and TRBJ2-5; maybe TRBD2 (7 bases). Germline V lookup: CDR1 SGHDN, CDR2 FVKESK. V shed 4 bases and J shed 2 bases, with 17 bases lying between them. The CDR3 is 16 amino acids. The CDR3 loop is CASSPSGGAPQETQYF. The CDR3 DNA reads as TGTGCCAGCAGCCCTTCGGGGGGCGCCCCTCAAGAGACCCAGTACTTC.

The chain is built from TRBV13 and TRBJ2-7; D is undetermined. Per the germline V gene, CDR1 is PRHDT and CDR2 is FYEKMQ (reference sequence). V lost 3 bases and J lost 2, with 14 bases in between. This CDR3 comprises 15 residues. CDR3 loop: CASSFGPSVAYEQYF. DNA for the CDR3: TGTGCCAGCAGCTTCGGACCATCTGTGGCCTACGAGCAGTACTTC.

This clonotype was seen repeatedly, ten times or more. The rearrangement links TRBV24-1 to TRBJ2-3; TRBD2 matches 8 bases. Trimming at V came to 4 bases and at J to 2 bases, leaving 7 bases not matched to a gene. Germline CDR1 KGHDR, CDR2 SFDVKD. The CDR3 totals 16 residues. The DNA for the CDR3 is TGTGCCACCAGTGAAGACACGGGACTAGTCACAGATACGCAGTATTTT. Amino acid sequence: CATSEDTGLVTDTQYF.

This chain connects TRBV6-2 or TRBV6-3 to TRBJ1-1; TRBD1 matches at 9 bases. The CDR3 runs to 17 residues. Germline CDR1 is MNHEY and CDR2 is SVGEGT. V gave up 5 bases and J gave up 0 bases; unmatched junction bases: 10. CDR3 in amino acids: CASSNRTGENMNTEAFF. The CDR3 DNA is TGTGCCAGCAGTAATAGGACAGGGGAGAACATGAACACTGAAGCTTTCTTT.

This clonotype was observed many times. The chain recombines TRBV28 with TRBJ1-1; 9 bases map to TRBD1. The trim removed 6 bases at V and 5 bases at J, leaving 7 bases unmatched. Germline-derived CDR1 and CDR2 are MDHEN and SYDVKM. The CDR3 is made up of 14 amino acids. CDR3 sequence: CASSPWDRVTEAFF. The CDR3, as DNA: TGTGCCAGCAGCCCCTGGGACAGGGTGACTGAAGCTTTCTTT.

This clonotype showed up just a few times. The chain combines TRBV19 with TRBJ2-2; D is ambiguous. Germline CDR1 and CDR2: LNHDA and SQIVND (reference sequence). V was shortened by 3 bases and J by 8 bases, with 10 bases between the two germline ends. The CDR3 has 13 amino acids. The CDR3 region is CASSIGPSGELFF. The CDR3 DNA follows: TGTGCCAGTAGTATCGGTCCATCGGGGGAGCTGTTTTTT.

This clonotype was counted many times. V and J are TRBV12-3 or TRBV12-4 and TRBJ1-1; D gene uncertain. V shed 6 bases and J shed 3 bases, with 14 bases lying between them. The CDR3 sequence is 14 residues long. CDR3 amino acids: CASSSPQRDTEAFF. In DNA, the CDR3 is TGTGCCAGCAGCTCCCCACAGAGAGACACTGAAGCTTTCTTT.

Of note for this clonotype: This may come from a read error, since a much larger clone is one base off. The rearrangement uses TRBV12-3 or TRBV12-4 and TRBJ1-6; 9 bases line up with TRBD1. The CDR3 spans 15 residues. The CDR3 protein is CASGLGQGKGSPLHF. The CDR3, as DNA: TGTGCCAGCGGTTTAGGACAGGGGAAAGGGTCACCCCTCCACTTT.

This clonotype was observed at least ten times. The genes are TRBV7-9 and TRBJ1-1; tentatively, D is TRBD1 (6 bases). V was pared by 1 base and J by 4 bases, with 16 bases between. This CDR3 has 16 residues. In germline, CDR1 is SEHNR, CDR2 FQNEAQ (reference sequence). Here the CDR3 DNA reads TGTGCCAGCAGCTTAGTGACGGCAGGGGTGGGCACTGAAGCTTTCTTT. Amino acid sequence: CASSLVTAGVGTEAFF.

This clonotype was counted ten times or more. J is TRBJ2-3 and V is TRBV15; D gene ambiguous. CDR1 LNHNV and CDR2 YYDKDF come from the germline V gene (reference sequence). Trimming shortened V by 0 bases and J by 4 bases, and 11 bases separated the two germline ends. This CDR3 has 15 residues. Here the CDR3 reads CATSRDLDGSDTQYF. The CDR3 DNA reads as TGTGCCACCAGCAGAGATCTGGATGGGTCAGATACGCAGTATTTT.

This clonotype has at least ten counts. DNA for the CDR3: TGTGCCACCAGTGATTCCAGACAGGGGAAGGGTAAGGAGCAGTACTTC. Its translation is CATSDSRQGKGKEQYF. V usage is TRBV24-1 and J usage is TRBJ2-7; 8 bases line up with TRBD1. J was trimmed by 7 bases and V by 2 bases; bases with no gene match: 12. The CDR3 has 16 residues. From germline, CDR1 is KGHDR and CDR2 SFDVKD.

As to this clonotype: A read error may explain this, as a much larger clone is one base away. CDR3: CASRKDRDTNSYNSPLHF. The CDR3 coding sequence is TGTGCCAGCAGGAAGGACAGGGATACGAACTCCTATAATTCACCCCTCCACTTT. The V gene is TRBV2, the J gene TRBJ1-6; 8 nucleotides match TRBD1. The ends lost 6 bases at V and 0 bases at J; junction bases unmatched: 10. Germline assignment: CDR1 SNHLY and CDR2 FYNNEI. There are 18 residues in the CDR3.

This clonotype was observed at least ten times. This chain connects TRBV7-8 to TRBJ2-3; 16 bases match TRBD2. The J segment lost 1 base and the V segment lost 5 bases, leaving 9 bases of the junction unmatched. CDR3 size: 19 residues. Germline V gene lookup returns CDR1 SGHVS and CDR2 FQNEAQ. CDR3 amino acids: CASSPGTSGGASGTDTQYF. CDR3 DNA: TGTGCCAGCAGCCCGGGGACTAGCGGGGGGGCCTCGGGCACAGATACGCAGTATTTT.

About this clonotype: Because it lacks the conserved phenylalanine or tryptophan at the end, this CDR3 is likely a read error. The J gene is TRBJ1-1, the V gene TRBV30, with D unclear. Trimming pared 0 bases from V and 4 bases from J, leaving 3 bases between. The germline V gene encodes CDR1 GTSNPN and CDR2 SVGIG (reference sequence). The CDR3 sequence is 11 residues long. The CDR3 region has the DNA TGTGCCTGGAGTGTGTCCACTGAAGCTTTCCTT. Encoded protein: CAWSVSTEAFL.

This clonotype appeared many times. The CDR3 protein is CASSLDSAGANVLTF. The CDR3 DNA is TGTGCCAGCAGCTTAGACAGTGCCGGGGCCAACGTCCTGACTTTC. The chain couples TRBV7-9 to TRBJ2-6; D ambiguous. V was trimmed by 1 base and J by 4 bases, leaving 8 bases between them. The CDR3 consists of 15 residues. Germline CDR1 and CDR2: SEHNR and FQNEAQ (reference sequence). Based on the CDR3 plus reference TRBV7-9 and TRBJ2-6, the full variable domain is DTGVSQNPRHKITKRGQNVTFRCDPISEHNRLYWYRQTLGQGPEFLTYFQNEAQLEKSRLLSDRFSAERPKGSFSTLEIQRTEQGDSAMYLCASSLDSAGANVLTFGAGSRLTVL.

This clonotype was observed many times. The chain links TRBV6-5 to TRBJ2-7; 9 positions match TRBD1. J lost 3 bases, V lost 7 bases, and 1 base had no gene match. There are 12 residues in the CDR3. Germline V gene data show CDR1 as MNHEY and CDR2 as SVGAGI. The CDR3 coding sequence is TGTGCCAGCACGGACAGGGGCTACGAGCAGTACTTC. As protein: CASTDRGYEQYF.

The sample holds many counts of this clonotype. The DNA of the CDR3 is TGTGCCAGCAGTTTTTCGGGCGGGGCCTTAGAGGAAAAACTGTTTTTT. As protein: CASSFSGGALEEKLFF. The V gene is TRBV12-3 or TRBV12-4, the J gene TRBJ1-4, with a possible D match to TRBD1 (5 bases). Trimming removed 3 bases from V and 8 bases from J, with 19 bases in between. CDR3 size: 16 residues.

About this clonotype itself: A read error may explain this, as a much larger clone is one base away. The chain links TRBV20-1 to TRBJ2-6; the D is unclear. Per germline, CDR1 DFQATT and CDR2 SNEGSKA (reference sequence). Trimming removed 4 bases at V and 0 bases at J, with 10 bases between. The CDR3 totals 15 residues. The CDR3 sequence is CSATGISSGANVLTF. The CDR3 bases are TGCAGTGCTACGGGTATATCCTCTGGGGCCAACGTCCTGACTTTC.

Worth noting for this clonotype: A much larger clone sits a single nucleotide away, making a read error possible. J is TRBJ2-7 and V is TRBV29-1; 7 positions match TRBD1. The CDR3 has 13 amino acids. CDR1 is SQVTM and CDR2 is ANQGSEA in the germline V gene. The CDR3, as DNA: TGCAGCGGAGGCACAGGGGACCGCTACGGGCAGTACTTC. Encoded protein: CSGGTGDRYGQYF.

Points on this clonotype: A much larger clone sits a single nucleotide away, making a read error possible. This is likely a read error, given that the CDR3 carries no conserved phenylalanine or tryptophan at its end. The V call is TRBV6-2 or TRBV6-3, the J call TRBJ2-5; 9 bases align to TRBD1. Looked up from germline, CDR1 is MNHEY and CDR2 is SVGEGT. The CDR3 sequence is 16 residues long. V was pared by 7 bases and J by 3 bases, with 12 bases of the junction left unmatched. Here the CDR3 reads CASTPHEDRGKETQYS. The CDR3, as DNA: TGTGCCAGCACACCCCATGAGGACAGGGGTAAAGAGACCCAGTACTCC.

In its sample, this clonotype was seen a few times. The chain uses TRBV20-1 and TRBJ2-6; D assignment may be TRBD1 or TRBD2 (6 bases each). V lost 1 base, J lost 2 bases, and 12 bases lay in between. CDR3 length: 16 amino acids. CDR1 and CDR2 (germline): DFQATT, SNEGSKA (reference sequence). CDR3 amino acids: CSARGQGTPGANVLTF. The CDR3 region has the DNA TGCAGTGCTAGAGGTCAGGGGACTCCTGGGGCCAACGTCCTGACTTTC.

This clonotype was seen at least ten times. The rearrangement joins TRBV6-6 to TRBJ2-1; no clear D. The CDR3 loop spans 13 amino acids. The ends were cut back, 0 bases at V and 9 bases at J, with 9 bases in the middle. Germline values: CDR1 MNHNY, CDR2 SVGAGI (reference sequence). CDR3 sequence reads: CASSYSTVGEQFF. The CDR3 DNA sequence: TGTGCCAGCAGTTACTCGACGGTCGGTGAGCAGTTCTTC.

This clonotype has a count of ten or more. This chain connects TRBV6-2 or TRBV6-3 to TRBJ1-1; no firm D call. CDR1 and CDR2 (germline): MNHEY, SVGEGT. The V gene lost 2 bases and the J gene lost 7 bases, with 8 bases spanning the gap. The CDR3 runs to 12 residues. Here the CDR3 reads CASSYAGLEAFF. The DNA of the CDR3 is TGTGCCAGCAGTTACGCAGGACTTGAAGCTTTCTTT.

Concerning this clonotype: Mismatch with germline at one junction end may stem from a read error. The chain combines TRBV24-1 with TRBJ2-6, with unresolved D. Looked up from germline, CDR1 is KGHDR and CDR2 is SFDVKD. This CDR3 contains 12 residues. CDR3 bases: TGTGTCACCAGTGCCGGGGCCAACGTCCTGACTTTC. This gives the protein CVTSAGANVLTF.

This clonotype was observed many times. The chain links TRBV6-1 to TRBJ1-5, with a tentative D call TRBD1 (6 bases). The germline gives CDR1 MNHNS, CDR2 SASEGT. V was trimmed by 3 bases and J by 0 bases, leaving 18 bases between them. The CDR3 covers 18 residues. This chain's CDR3 is CASSDPRGGHYSNQPQHF. CDR3 DNA: TGTGCCAGCAGTGACCCCCGGGGGGGACATTATAGCAATCAGCCCCAGCATTTT.

V usage is TRBV14 and J usage is TRBJ1-6; D not resolved. The germline V gene has CDR1 SGHDN and CDR2 FVKESK. There are 13 residues in the CDR3. Trimming removed 0 bases from V and 10 bases from J, with 7 bases in between. CDR3 in DNA: TGTGCCAGCAGCCAAGAACGGCGCTCACCCCTCCACTTT. It is translated as CASSQERRSPLHF.

This clonotype was counted between two and nine times. The chain recombines TRBV2 with TRBJ1-1, with D unclear. Germline V lookup: CDR1 SNHLY, CDR2 FYNNEI. The CDR3 extends over 17 amino acids. Trimming took 2 bases from V and 0 from J, leaving 16 bases between them. CDR3 in amino acids: CASSESPQESMNTEAFF. In DNA, the CDR3 is TGTGCCAGCAGTGAAAGCCCCCAAGAATCCATGAACACTGAAGCTTTCTTT.

Turning to this clonotype: This sequence may be a read error, since a much larger clone differs from it by one base. The V and J genes are TRBV28 and TRBJ1-5; unclear D gene. The CDR3 spans 13 residues. Germline V lookup: CDR1 MDHEN, CDR2 SYDVKM. As DNA, the CDR3 is TGTGCCAGCAGTTTATACTGGAGTCAGCCCAAGCATTTT. It is translated as CASSLYWSQPKHF.

The sample holds many counts of this clonotype. J is TRBJ2-3 and V is TRBV13; 8 bases are a match to TRBD1. Germline V gene data show CDR1 as PRHDT and CDR2 as FYEKMQ (reference sequence). V was clipped by 5 bases and J by 2 bases; unmatched bases: 6. This CDR3 comprises 15 residues. The chain's CDR3 is CASSGRDRHTDTQYF. The CDR3 nucleotides read TGTGCCAGCAGCGGCCGGGACAGGCACACAGATACGCAGTATTTT.